The source of this T cell receptor (beta chain) is a study of cytomegalovirus exposure and HLA in healthy donors. Whole-study results and caveats: After further analysis at a later stage, 16,951 TCR beta sequences were associated with HLA alleles at 0.05 false discovery rate. In a later analysis, TCR association rates varied by HLA locus: DRB1 most, HLA-C fewest.

Concerning this clone: Its specificity is unknown.

The CDR3 totals 18 residues. V was shortened by 0 bases and J by 0 bases, with 15 bases between the two germline ends. The PCR made use of 60 Vbeta and 13 Jbeta primers. As handled by the study authors: Later, an analysis found about 80 million unique TCR beta chains, and around 10 million of these were shared. TCRdb's table, derived via immunoSEQ multiplex PCR, lists solely in-frame clones and lacks some. V and J calls and clone size are given by that table; D and trimming were obtained from the DNA. Found here are some 100,000 clones, around three quarters of them singletons; the top ten hold approximately 3.6%.

The rearrangement links TRBV23-1 to TRBJ1-3, with D possibly matching TRBD1 (5 bases). TRBV23-1 is flagged as an ORF with uncertain function. The clonotype was recovered from a woman between 45 and 65 years old in good health and CMV-seropositive. The specimen was PBMCs. The CDR3 is CASSQSPGRTSSGNTIYF. The CDR3 DNA reads as TGCGCCAGCAGTCAATCTCCAGGGAGGACCTCCTCTGGAAACACCATATATTTT.